Listed here are 28 T cell receptor beta chains from one sample, sequenced in a study of cytomegalovirus exposure and HLA in healthy donors (TCRdb year 2017). Receptors were amplified or captured by the immunoSEQ multiplex PCR assay. For the multiplex PCR, a mixture combining 60 forward primers for TCR Vbeta segments and 13 reverse primers for TCR Jbeta segments was used. In its TCRdb copy, this immuneACCESS table keeps in-frame sequences only and misses some clones. Where compared with another copy, unresolved V genes explain less than half of these, and the others have no known cause. The sample includes approximately 260,000 clones, with almost 85% observed a single time. The leading ten clones occupy 2% to 2.5% of the sample. Sequencing used PBMCs. Receptors were obtained from a woman between 40 and 55 years old in good health and CMV-seropositive.

This clone was found once. The rearrangement links TRBV27 to TRBJ2-7; D might be TRBD1 (5 bases). There are 16 residues in the CDR3. Germline V gives CDR1 MNHEY, CDR2 SMNVEV (reference sequence). V was pared by 1 base and J by 0 bases, with 13 bases between. The CDR3 bases are TGTGCCAGCAGTTTATTTCCGGACAAAAGCTCCTACGAGCAGTACTTC. Translation: CASSLFPDKSSYEQYF.

This clone occurred once. The chain links TRBV2 to TRBJ2-1; TRBD2 aligns across 12 bases. Germline values: CDR1 SNHLY, CDR2 FYNNEI. After removal of 4 bases from V and 0 bases from J, the junction contained 10 bases not matched to a gene. This CDR3 region has 19 residues. The CDR3 bases are TGTGCCAGCAGTGTGACTAGCGGGAGTCCCAAAAGCTCCTACAATGAGCAGTTCTTC. Its protein is CASSVTSGSPKSSYNEQFF.

The genes are TRBV18 and TRBJ2-7; TRBD1 might be the D (6 bases). Germline V gene data show CDR1 as KGHSH and CDR2 as LQKENI. Trimming removed 6 bases at V and 2 bases at J, with 17 bases between. The CDR3 sequence is 15 residues long. The CDR3: CASSPQGTIAYEQYF. DNA for the CDR3: TGTGCCAGCTCGCCTCAGGGGACCATTGCCTACGAGCAGTACTTC.

The chain links TRBV7-9 to TRBJ1-3; 7 positions agree with TRBD1. The length of the CDR3 is 15 residues. Germline CDR1 and CDR2: SEHNR and FQNEAQ (reference sequence). J lost 2 bases, V lost 3 bases, and 4 bases had no gene match. The CDR3 nucleotides are TGTGCCAGCAGCTTTTCCCAGGGGGCTGGAAACACCATATATTTT. Its translation: CASSFSQGAGNTIYF.

The V call is TRBV4-3, the J call TRBJ2-1; D is perhaps TRBD1 (7 bases). The CDR3 sequence is 20 residues long. The germline V and J ends were trimmed by 0 bases and 5 bases, with 26 bases remaining between them. Germline CDR1 is LGHNA and CDR2 is YSLEER. This CDR3 reads CASSQDGGGRANRVDNEQFF. As DNA, the CDR3 is TGCGCCAGCAGCCAAGATGGAGGGGGCAGGGCCAACCGAGTCGACAATGAGCAGTTCTTC.

The genes are TRBV28 and TRBJ2-1; D may be TRBD2 (6 bases). This CDR3 spans 14 amino acids. Trimming removed 6 bases at V and 4 bases at J, with 13 bases between. The germline V gene encodes CDR1 MDHEN and CDR2 SYDVKM. The CDR3 loop is CASSLRGLYNEQFF. CDR3 coding DNA: TGTGCCAGCAGCCTCAGAGGACTATACAATGAGCAGTTCTTC.

The chain has TRBV4-2 and TRBJ2-2, with 7 positions matching TRBD2. There are 16 residues in the CDR3. Germline trimming cut 3 bases from V and 2 bases from J; bases unmatched to any gene: 6. Germline CDR1 reads LGHNA; CDR2 reads YNFKEQ. The CDR3 sequence: CASSQTVAGNTGELFF. DNA of the CDR3: TGTGCCAGCAGCCAGACCGTAGCGGGTAACACCGGGGAGCTGTTTTTT.

The sample holds a few counts of this clone. The V and J genes are TRBV6-6 and TRBJ2-7; tentatively, D is TRBD1 (5 bases). Germline V gene lookup returns CDR1 MNHNY and CDR2 SVGAGI (reference sequence). The CDR3 is made up of 15 amino acids. V was clipped by 0 bases and J by 2 bases, with 11 bases between them. The CDR3 reads CASSYSGRTTYEQYF. The CDR3 DNA follows: TGTGCCAGCAGTTACTCGGGCAGGACAACCTACGAGCAGTACTTC.

The genes are TRBV30 and TRBJ2-1; TRBD2 is a possible D gene (5 bases). Germline V gives CDR1 GTSNPN, CDR2 SVGIG (reference sequence). The CDR3 extends over 15 amino acids. The V gene lost 0 bases and the J gene lost 0 bases, with 9 bases spanning the gap. In DNA, the CDR3 is TGTGCCTGGAGTGTTGGAGGATTCTCCTACAATGAGCAGTTCTTC. It specifies CAWSVGGFSYNEQFF.

This rearrangement joins TRBV6-6 to TRBJ2-7; D is ambiguous. Germline-derived CDR1 and CDR2 are MNHNY and SVGAGI (reference sequence). This CDR3 is 13 amino acids long. V lost 6 bases to trimming and J lost 4 bases, with 13 bases between them. CDR3 amino acids: CASSPPPGYEQYF. The CDR3 region has the DNA TGTGCCAGCAGCCCTCCCCCCGGTTACGAGCAGTACTTC.

The chain combines TRBV10-3 with TRBJ2-2, with 9 bases identical to TRBD2. Germline CDR1 ENHRY, CDR2 SYGVKD. The CDR3 covers 16 residues. Trimming cost V 10 bases and J 0 bases; bases outside gene matches: 9. CDR3 in amino acids: CATGRASGANTGELFF. The CDR3 coding sequence is TGTGCCACGGGCCGGGCTAGCGGGGCGAACACCGGGGAGCTGTTTTTT.

This chain joins TRBV27 and TRBJ2-1, with D possibly TRBD1 on 6 matching bases. This CDR3 region has 14 residues. Germline V lookup: CDR1 MNHEY, CDR2 SMNVEV (reference sequence). With 3 bases removed from V and 7 bases from J, the gap between germline ends came to 13 bases. The CDR3, as DNA: TGTGCCAGCAGTTTTCAGCAGGGGTGGAATGAGCAGTTCTTC. It translates to CASSFQQGWNEQFF.

The chain has TRBV13 and TRBJ2-7; D unclear. The CDR3 extends over 13 amino acids. Per germline, CDR1 PRHDT and CDR2 FYEKMQ (reference sequence). V lost 5 bases to trimming and J lost 3 bases, with 11 bases between them. The CDR3 sequence: CASSTRSFYEQYF. In nucleotides, the CDR3 is TGTGCCAGCAGCACACGTTCGTTCTACGAGCAGTACTTC.

CDR3 nucleotides: TGTGCCAGTAGGACAGGGAATGCGAACACTGAAGCTTTCTTT. Amino acid sequence: CASRTGNANTEAFF. This chain links TRBV19 with TRBJ1-1, with 7 bases lining up with TRBD1. Germline lookup yields CDR1 LNHDA and CDR2 SQIVND (reference sequence). This CDR3 contains 14 residues. Germline trimming cut 6 bases from V and 1 base from J; bases unmatched to any gene: 5.

The chain couples TRBV18 to TRBJ1-5; TRBD1 matches at 8 bases. Germline V CDR1 and CDR2: KGHSH, LQKENI. The CDR3 covers 17 residues. Losses at the gene ends were 1 base for V and 7 bases for J; bases not matched to a gene: 12. CDR3 sequence reads: CASSPLGGQGAGQPQHF. In DNA form, the CDR3 reads TGTGCCAGCTCACCACTCGGGGGGCAGGGGGCTGGCCAGCCCCAGCATTTT.

This rearrangement joins TRBV18 to TRBJ1-6; the D gene is possibly TRBD1 (5 bases). This CDR3 region has 14 residues. With 2 bases removed from V and 7 bases from J, the gap between germline ends came to 9 bases. CDR1 KGHSH and CDR2 LQKENI come from the germline V gene. DNA of the CDR3: TGTGCCAGCTCACCAAGCCAGGGAAATTCACCCCTCCACTTT. Amino acid sequence: CASSPSQGNSPLHF.

The J gene is TRBJ2-7, the V gene TRBV7-2; D remains ambiguous. Trimming took 5 bases from V and 4 from J, leaving 15 bases between them. From germline, CDR1 is SGHTA and CDR2 FQGNSA. The CDR3 length is 14 residues. The CDR3, as DNA: TGTGCCAGCAGCCCCATGGTTGTCCGGTACGAGCAGTACTTC. It encodes CASSPMVVRYEQYF.

This rearrangement joins TRBV19 to TRBJ1-5, with D unresolved. The CDR3 has 13 residues. Germline V gives CDR1 LNHDA, CDR2 SQIVND (reference sequence). The V end was cut by 3 bases, the J end by 6 bases, with 9 bases between. CDR3 region: CASSIYSLQPQHF. CDR3 in DNA: TGTGCCAGTAGTATTTACAGCCTTCAGCCCCAGCATTTT.

This chain uses TRBV28 with TRBJ2-1, with D perhaps matching TRBD2 (6 bases). The germline V gene encodes CDR1 MDHEN and CDR2 SYDVKM. The CDR3 runs to 14 residues. V lost 3 bases and J 7 bases, leaving 13 bases between the germline ends. This chain's CDR3 is CASSFGSGFNEQFF. CDR3 in DNA: TGTGCCAGCAGTTTCGGGAGCGGGTTTAATGAGCAGTTCTTC.

The V call is TRBV19, the J call TRBJ1-2, with TRBD1 identical over 7 bases. The CDR3 length is 14 residues. Germline trimming cut 4 bases from V and 2 bases from J; bases unmatched to any gene: 4. From germline, CDR1 is LNHDA and CDR2 SQIVND (reference sequence). CDR3 DNA sequence: TGTGCCAGTAGTACCTCGACAGGGAACTATGGCTACACCTTC. Its translation: CASSTSTGNYGYTF.

The chain employs TRBV6-5 and TRBJ2-1; the match to TRBD2 covers 9 bases. This CDR3 is built from 16 residues. From germline, CDR1 is MNHEY and CDR2 SVGAGI. V shed 1 base, J shed 6 bases, and the junction held 7 bases outside the gene matches. In nucleotides, the CDR3 is TGTGCCAGCAGTTACTTTAGCGGGAGTGCCCCCAATGAGCAGTTCTTC. Its protein is CASSYFSGSAPNEQFF.

This clone has a single count. V gene TRBV28 combines with J gene TRBJ2-7; D is perhaps TRBD1 (5 bases). Per germline, CDR1 MDHEN and CDR2 SYDVKM. V was shortened by 10 bases and J by 2 bases, with 9 bases between the two germline ends. There are 11 residues in the CDR3. CDR3 sequence: CATQTAYEQYF. In DNA, the CDR3 is TGTGCCACCCAGACAGCCTACGAGCAGTACTTC.

The J gene is TRBJ1-1, the V gene TRBV4-3, with D possibly being TRBD1 (6 bases). CDR1 and CDR2 from the germline V gene are LGHNA and YSLEER. Trimming shortened V by 4 bases and J by 4 bases, and 13 bases separated the two germline ends. The CDR3 runs 14 residues. Here the CDR3 reads CASSPLLGATEAFF. DNA of the CDR3: TGCGCCAGCAGCCCGTTGTTGGGGGCCACTGAAGCTTTCTTT.

The chain links TRBV11-2 to TRBJ1-5, with D possibly being TRBD1 (5 bases). Trimming shortened V by 0 bases and J by 4 bases, and 7 bases separated the two germline ends. CDR1 and CDR2 from the germline V gene are SGHAT and FQNNGV. The CDR3 sequence is 14 residues long. The CDR3 sequence: CASSLDGGNQPQHF. As DNA, the CDR3 is TGTGCCAGCAGCTTAGACGGGGGGAATCAGCCCCAGCATTTT.

The V gene is TRBV19, the J gene TRBJ1-1; D remains unclear. Germline-derived CDR1 and CDR2 are LNHDA and SQIVND (reference sequence). This CDR3 has 13 residues. Deletions cut 5 bases from V and 4 bases from J, with 11 bases between. Here the CDR3 reads CASSSRHGTEAFF. The CDR3 region has the DNA TGTGCCAGTAGTTCCAGACATGGCACTGAAGCTTTCTTT.

CDR3 loop: CASSPAGGLRAEQYF. CDR3 DNA: TGTGCCAGCAGCCCAGCGGGAGGGCTCCGGGCCGAGCAGTACTTC. The chain recombines TRBV28 with TRBJ2-7; 10 bases agree with TRBD2. Germline V gene sequence: CDR1 MDHEN, CDR2 SYDVKM. The CDR3 sequence is 15 residues long. V gave up 6 bases and J gave up 6 bases; unmatched junction bases: 11.

The rearrangement links TRBV4-3 to TRBJ2-2, with D perhaps TRBD1 (6 bases). CDR3 length: 14 amino acids. Germline V gene data show CDR1 as LGHNA and CDR2 as YSLEER. Trimming cost V 3 bases and J 6 bases, with 11 bases left between them. DNA of the CDR3: TGCGCCAGCAGCCAGGACAGTTTTGCCGGGGAGCTGTTTTTT. The encoded protein is CASSQDSFAGELFF.

This chain uses TRBV7-6 with TRBJ1-3; 7 bases agree with TRBD1. Unmatched junction bases numbered 4, after V lost 1 base and J lost 4 bases. The CDR3 totals 15 residues. CDR1 is SGHVS and CDR2 is FNYEAQ in the germline V gene. For the CDR3, the DNA is TGTGCCAGCAGCTTAGGAGGGGGCGCCGGAAACACCATATATTTT. This gives the protein CASSLGGGAGNTIYF.